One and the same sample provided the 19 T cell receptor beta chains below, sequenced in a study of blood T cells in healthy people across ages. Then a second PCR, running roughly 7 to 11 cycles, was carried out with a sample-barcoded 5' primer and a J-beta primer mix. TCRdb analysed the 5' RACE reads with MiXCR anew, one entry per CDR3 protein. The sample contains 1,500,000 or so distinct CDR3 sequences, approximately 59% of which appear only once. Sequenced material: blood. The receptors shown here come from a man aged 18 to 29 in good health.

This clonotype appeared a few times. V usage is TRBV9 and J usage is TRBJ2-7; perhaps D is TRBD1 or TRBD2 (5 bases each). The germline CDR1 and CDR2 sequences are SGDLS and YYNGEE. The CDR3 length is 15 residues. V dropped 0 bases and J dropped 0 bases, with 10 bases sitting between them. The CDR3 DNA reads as TGTGCCAGCAGCGTAGGAGGGGTTTACTCCTACGAGCAGTACTTC. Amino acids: CASSVGGVYSYEQYF.

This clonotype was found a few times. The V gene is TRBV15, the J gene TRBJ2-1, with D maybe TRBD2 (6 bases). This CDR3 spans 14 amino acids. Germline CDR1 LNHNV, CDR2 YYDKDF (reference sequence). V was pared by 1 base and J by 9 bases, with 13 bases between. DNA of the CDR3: TGTGCCACCAGCAGAGGATCGGGAGTGGGTGAGCAGTTCTTC. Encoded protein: CATSRGSGVGEQFF.

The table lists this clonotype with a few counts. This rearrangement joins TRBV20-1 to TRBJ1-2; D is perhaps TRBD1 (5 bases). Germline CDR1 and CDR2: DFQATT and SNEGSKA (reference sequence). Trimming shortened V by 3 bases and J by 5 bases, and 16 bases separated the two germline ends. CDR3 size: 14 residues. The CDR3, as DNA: TGCAGTGCTAGGCGGGACGCCGTAGGGTATGGCTACACCTTC. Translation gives CSARRDAVGYGYTF.

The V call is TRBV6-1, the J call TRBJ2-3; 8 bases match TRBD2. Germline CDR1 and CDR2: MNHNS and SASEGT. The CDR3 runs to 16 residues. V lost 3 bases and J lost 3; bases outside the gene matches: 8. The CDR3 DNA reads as TGTGCCAGCAGTGAGCTTGCGGCGGGGGGAACAGATACGCAGTATTTT. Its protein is CASSELAAGGTDTQYF.

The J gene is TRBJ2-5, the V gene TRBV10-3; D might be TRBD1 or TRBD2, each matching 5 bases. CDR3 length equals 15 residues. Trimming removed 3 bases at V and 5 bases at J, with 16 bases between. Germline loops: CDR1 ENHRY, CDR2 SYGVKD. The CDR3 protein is CAISDPTGTGETQYF. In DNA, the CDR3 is TGTGCCATCAGTGACCCGACCGGGACGGGGGAGACCCAGTACTTC.

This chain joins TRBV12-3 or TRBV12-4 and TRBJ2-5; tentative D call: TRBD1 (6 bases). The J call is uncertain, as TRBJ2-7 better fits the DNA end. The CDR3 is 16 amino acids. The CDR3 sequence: CASSYIYRVGMYEQYF. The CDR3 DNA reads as TGTGCCAGCAGTTACATCTACAGGGTCGGTATGTACGAGCAGTACTTC.

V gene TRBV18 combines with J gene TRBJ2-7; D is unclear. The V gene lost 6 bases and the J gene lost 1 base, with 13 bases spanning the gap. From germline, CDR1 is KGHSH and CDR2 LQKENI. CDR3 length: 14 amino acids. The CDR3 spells CASSPPDPSYEQYF. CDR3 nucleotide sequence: TGTGCCAGCTCCCCTCCAGACCCGTCCTACGAGCAGTACTTC. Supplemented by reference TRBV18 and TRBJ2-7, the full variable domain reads NAGVMQNPRHLVRRRGQEARLRCSPMKGHSHVYWYRQLPEEGLKFMVYLQKENIIDESGMPKERFSAEFPKEGPSILRIQQVVRGDSAAYFCASSPPDPSYEQYFGPGTRLTVT.

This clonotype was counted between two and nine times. Here the CDR3 reads CASSEYGRGEQFF. CDR3 coding DNA: TGTGCCAGCAGTGAATATGGTAGAGGTGAGCAGTTCTTC. The chain has TRBV25-1 and TRBJ2-1; D is undetermined. The V gene lost 0 bases and the J gene lost 9 bases, with 9 bases spanning the gap. This CDR3 has 13 amino acids. Germline values: CDR1 MGHDK, CDR2 SYGVNS.

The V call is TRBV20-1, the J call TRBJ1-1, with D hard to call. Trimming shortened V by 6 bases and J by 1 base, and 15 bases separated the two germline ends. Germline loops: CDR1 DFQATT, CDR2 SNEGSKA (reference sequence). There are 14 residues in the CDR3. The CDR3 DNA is TGCAGTGCCCGAAGAGGGAGTTCGAACACTGAAGCTTTCTTT. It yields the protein CSARRGSSNTEAFF.

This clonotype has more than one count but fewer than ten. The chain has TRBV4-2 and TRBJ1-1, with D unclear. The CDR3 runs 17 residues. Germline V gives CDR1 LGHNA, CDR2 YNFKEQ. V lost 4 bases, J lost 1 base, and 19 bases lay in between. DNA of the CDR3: TGTGCCAGCAGCCTGGACGGATACGCCTCGACGAACACTGAAGCTTTCTTT. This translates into CASSLDGYASTNTEAFF.

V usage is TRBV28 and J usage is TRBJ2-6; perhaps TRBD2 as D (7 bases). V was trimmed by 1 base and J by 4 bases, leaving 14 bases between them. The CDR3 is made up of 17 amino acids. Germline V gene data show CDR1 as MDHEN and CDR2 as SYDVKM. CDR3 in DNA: TGTGCCAGCAGTTTATTAGGGGGAGGGAGCGGGGCCAACGTCCTGACTTTC. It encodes CASSLLGGGSGANVLTF.

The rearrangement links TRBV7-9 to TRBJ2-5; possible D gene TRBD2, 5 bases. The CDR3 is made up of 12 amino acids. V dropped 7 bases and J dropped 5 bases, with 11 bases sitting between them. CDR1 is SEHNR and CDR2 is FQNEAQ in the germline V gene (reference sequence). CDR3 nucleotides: TGTGCCAGCATGCTAGCCTACGAGACCCAGTACTTC. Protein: CASMLAYETQYF. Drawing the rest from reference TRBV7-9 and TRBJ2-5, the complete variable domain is DTGVSQNPRHKITKRGQNVTFRCDPISEHNRLYWYRQTLGQGPEFLTYFQNEAQLEKSRLLSDRFSAERPKGSFSTLEIQRTEQGDSAMYLCASMLAYETQYFGPGTRLLVL.

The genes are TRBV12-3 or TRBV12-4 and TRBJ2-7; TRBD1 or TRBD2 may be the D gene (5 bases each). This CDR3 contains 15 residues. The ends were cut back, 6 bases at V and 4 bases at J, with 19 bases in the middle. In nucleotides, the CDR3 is TGTGCCAGCAGGGTCGGGACGGGGTGGCGGTACGAGCAGTACTTC. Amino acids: CASRVGTGWRYEQYF.

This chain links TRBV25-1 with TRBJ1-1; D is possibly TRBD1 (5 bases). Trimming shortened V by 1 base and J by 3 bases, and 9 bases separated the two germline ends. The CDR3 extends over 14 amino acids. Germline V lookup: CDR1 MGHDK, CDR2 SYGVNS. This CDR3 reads CASSEWGRDTEAFF. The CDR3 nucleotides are TGTGCCAGCAGTGAATGGGGGAGAGACACTGAAGCTTTCTTT.

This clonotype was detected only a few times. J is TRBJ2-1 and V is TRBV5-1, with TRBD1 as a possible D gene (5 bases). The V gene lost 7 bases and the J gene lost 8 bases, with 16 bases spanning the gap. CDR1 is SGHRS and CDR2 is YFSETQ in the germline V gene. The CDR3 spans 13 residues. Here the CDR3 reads CASSSHRFDEQFF. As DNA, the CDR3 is TGCGCCAGCTCATCTCACAGGTTCGATGAGCAGTTCTTC.

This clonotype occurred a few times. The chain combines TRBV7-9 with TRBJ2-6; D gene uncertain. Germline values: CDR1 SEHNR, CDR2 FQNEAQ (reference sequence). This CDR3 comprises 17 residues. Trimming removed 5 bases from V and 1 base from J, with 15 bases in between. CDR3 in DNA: TGTGCCAGCAGCGTAGGAGACTTTAAGTCTGGGGCCAACGTCCTGACTTTC. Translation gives CASSVGDFKSGANVLTF.

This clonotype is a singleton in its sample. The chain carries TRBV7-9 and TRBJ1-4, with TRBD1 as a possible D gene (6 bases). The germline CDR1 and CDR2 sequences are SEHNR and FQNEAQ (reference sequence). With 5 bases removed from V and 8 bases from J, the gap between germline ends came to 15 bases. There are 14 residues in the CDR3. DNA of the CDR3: TGTGCCAGCAGCGTTCCTTTAGGGGGGGAAAAACTGTTTTTT. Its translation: CASSVPLGGEKLFF. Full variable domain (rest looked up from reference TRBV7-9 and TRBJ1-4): DTGVSQNPRHKITKRGQNVTFRCDPISEHNRLYWYRQTLGQGPEFLTYFQNEAQLEKSRLLSDRFSAERPKGSFSTLEIQRTEQGDSAMYLCASSVPLGGEKLFFGSGTQLSVL.

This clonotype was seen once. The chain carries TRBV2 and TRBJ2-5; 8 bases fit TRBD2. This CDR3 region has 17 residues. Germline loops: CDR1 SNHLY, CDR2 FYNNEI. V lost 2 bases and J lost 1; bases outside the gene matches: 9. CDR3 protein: CASSEIGASGFQETQYF. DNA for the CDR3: TGTGCCAGCAGTGAAATCGGGGCTAGCGGGTTCCAAGAGACCCAGTACTTC.

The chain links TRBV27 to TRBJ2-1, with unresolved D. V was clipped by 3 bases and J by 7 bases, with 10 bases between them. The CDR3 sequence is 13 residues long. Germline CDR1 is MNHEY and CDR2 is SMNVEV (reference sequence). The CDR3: CASSFSRPNEQFF. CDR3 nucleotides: TGTGCCAGCAGTTTCTCTAGACCGAATGAGCAGTTCTTC.